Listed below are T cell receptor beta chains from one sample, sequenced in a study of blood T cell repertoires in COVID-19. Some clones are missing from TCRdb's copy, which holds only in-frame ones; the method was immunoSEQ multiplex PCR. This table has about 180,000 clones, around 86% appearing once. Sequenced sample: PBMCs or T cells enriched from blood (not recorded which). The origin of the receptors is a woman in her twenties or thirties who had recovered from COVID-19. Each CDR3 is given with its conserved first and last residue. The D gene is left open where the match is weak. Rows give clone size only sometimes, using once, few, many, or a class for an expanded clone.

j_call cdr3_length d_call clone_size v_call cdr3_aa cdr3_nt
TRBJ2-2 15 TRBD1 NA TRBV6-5 CASLTGTGTTGELFF TGTGCCTCACTAACAGGGACAGGGACCACCGGGGAGCTGTTTTTT
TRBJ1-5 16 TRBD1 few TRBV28 CASSFLRGDSNQPQHF TGTGCCAGCAGTTTCCTCAGGGGGGATAGCAATCAGCCCCAGCATTTT
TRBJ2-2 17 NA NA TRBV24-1 CATSDQKPGTYTGELFF TGTGCCACCAGTGACCAAAAACCGGGAACCTACACCGGGGAGCTGTTTTTT
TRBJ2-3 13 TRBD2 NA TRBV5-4 CASRSGSTDTQYF TGTGCCAGTCGTAGCGGGAGCACAGATACGCAGTATTTT
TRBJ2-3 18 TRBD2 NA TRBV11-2 CASSFRPTSGTSTDTQYF TGTGCCAGCAGCTTTCGACCCACTAGCGGCACTAGCACAGATACGCAGTATTTT
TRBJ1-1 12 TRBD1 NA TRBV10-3 CAISEKGQEAFF TGTGCCATCAGTGAGAAGGGACAGGAAGCTTTCTTT
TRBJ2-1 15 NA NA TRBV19 CASSPTGNSYNEQFF TGTGCCAGTTCCCCCACCGGGAATTCCTACAATGAGCAGTTCTTC
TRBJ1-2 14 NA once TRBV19 CASKNRVSNYGYTF TGTGCCAGTAAAAACCGGGTATCCAACTATGGCTACACCTTC
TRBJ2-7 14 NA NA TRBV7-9 CASSLAQTGHEQYF TGTGCCAGCAGCTTAGCCCAGACAGGCCACGAGCAGTACTTC
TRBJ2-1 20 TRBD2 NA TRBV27 CASRGKEGLAGLDSYNEQFF TGTGCCAGCAGAGGTAAAGAGGGACTAGCGGGTCTCGATTCCTACAATGAGCAGTTCTTC
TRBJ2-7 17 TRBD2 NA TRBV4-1 CASSQDRGTSGRYEQYF TGCGCCAGCAGCCAAGATCGGGGGACTAGCGGTCGCTACGAGCAGTACTTC
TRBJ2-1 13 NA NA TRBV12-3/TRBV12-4 CASSLGSYNEQFF TGTGCCAGCAGCCTCGGGTCTTACAATGAGCAGTTCTTC
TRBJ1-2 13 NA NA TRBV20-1 CSASVGSMYGYTF TGCAGTGCTAGTGTAGGGAGTATGTATGGCTACACCTTC
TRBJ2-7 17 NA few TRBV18 CASSPLRESGGTYEQYF TGTGCCAGCTCACCACTAAGAGAGTCAGGGGGGACCTACGAGCAGTACTTC
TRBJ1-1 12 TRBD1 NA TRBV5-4 CASGTENTEAFF TGTGCCAGCGGGACAGAGAACACTGAAGCTTTCTTT
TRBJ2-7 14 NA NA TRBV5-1 CASSLRQTFGEQYF TGCGCCAGCAGCTTGAGACAGACCTTTGGTGAGCAGTACTTC